These 16 T cell receptor beta chains were all obtained from the same sample, sequenced in a study of blood T cell repertoires in COVID-19. The table came from immunoSEQ multiplex PCR; TCRdb's copy has only in-frame clones and leaves some out. The repertoire consists of 30,000 to 40,000 clones, with around four fifths occurring once and the leading ten covering more than 4%. Sequenced sample: peripheral blood. The receptors come from a man in his fifties or sixties with active COVID-19.

This rearrangement joins TRBV7-9 to TRBJ1-3; D gene ambiguous. This CDR3 is 14 amino acids long. The germline V gene has CDR1 SEHNR and CDR2 FQNEAQ (reference sequence). V lost 3 bases and J lost 0, with 6 bases in between. CDR3 protein: CASSFGYSGNTIYF. CDR3 DNA sequence: TGTGCCAGCAGCTTCGGGTACTCTGGAAACACCATATATTTT. The full variable domain, in which reference TRBV7-9 and TRBJ1-3 provide the parts outside the CDR3, is DTGVSQNPRHKITKRGQNVTFRCDPISEHNRLYWYRQTLGQGPEFLTYFQNEAQLEKSRLLSDRFSAERPKGSFSTLEIQRTEQGDSAMYLCASSFGYSGNTIYFGEGSWLTVV.

J is TRBJ1-2 and V is TRBV6-5; 9 nucleotides agree with TRBD1. The junction had 4 bases not matched to a gene; V was cut back by 6 bases and J by 8 bases. The germline V gene has CDR1 MNHEY and CDR2 SVGAGI. This CDR3 has 12 residues. The CDR3 bases are TGTGCCAGCAGACCGGGACAGGGAGGCTACACCTTC. Protein sequence: CASRPGQGGYTF.

The chain uses TRBV25-1 and TRBJ2-7; maybe TRBD2 (5 bases). Germline values: CDR1 MGHDK, CDR2 SYGVNS. The V gene lost 6 bases and the J gene lost 5 bases, with 14 bases spanning the gap. There are 13 residues in the CDR3. Here the CDR3 DNA reads TGTGCCAGCAGCCGGGGTGGTGGGGACGAGCAGTACTTC. Protein product: CASSRGGGDEQYF.

The chain has TRBV2 and TRBJ2-5; TRBD1 matches at 7 bases. CDR1 is SNHLY and CDR2 is FYNNEI in the germline V gene. This CDR3 has 14 amino acids. The junction had 5 bases not matched to a gene; V was cut back by 4 bases and J by 3 bases. In DNA, the CDR3 is TGTGCCAGCAGTGTGCCCGGGACAGAAGAGACCCAGTACTTC. This codes for CASSVPGTEETQYF.

V is TRBV7-2 and J is TRBJ1-2; no reliable D call. Trimming left V 2 bases short and J 5 bases short, with 9 bases between. This CDR3 is built from 13 residues. CDR1 is SGHTA, CDR2 FQGNSA, per germline. The CDR3 reads CASSLNQVYGYTF. Here the CDR3 DNA reads TGTGCCAGCAGCTTAAATCAGGTGTATGGCTACACCTTC.

This clone was observed once. The V call is TRBV29-1, the J call TRBJ1-2, with D unresolved. The CDR3 consists of 12 residues. V dropped 0 bases and J dropped 5 bases, with 7 bases sitting between them. Germline CDR1 and CDR2: SQVTM and ANQGSEA. CDR3 nucleotides: TGCAGCGTTGAAGATTCGGGGTATGGCTACACCTTC. Amino acids: CSVEDSGYGYTF.

The chain uses TRBV25-1 and TRBJ1-4; TRBD1 matches 8 bases. This CDR3 is built from 16 residues. Germline-derived CDR1 and CDR2 are MGHDK and SYGVNS. V lost 2 bases and J lost 8; bases outside the gene matches: 10. CDR3 region: CASSEKQGAALEKLFF. For the CDR3, the DNA is TGTGCCAGCAGTGAAAAGCAGGGGGCGGCCCTGGAAAAACTGTTTTTT.

The genes are TRBV6-2 or TRBV6-3 and TRBJ2-7; TRBD2 matches at 11 bases. Germline-derived CDR1 and CDR2 are MNHEY and SVGEGT. The CDR3 runs to 15 residues. Trimming at V came to 5 bases and at J to 2 bases, leaving 5 bases not matched to a gene. The CDR3 loop reads CASSNPSGGTYEQYF. The DNA for the CDR3 is TGTGCCAGCAGTAACCCTAGCGGGGGGACCTACGAGCAGTACTTC.

V usage is TRBV4-3 and J usage is TRBJ1-2; perhaps TRBD1 as D (6 bases). The germline V and J ends were trimmed by 0 bases and 4 bases, with 18 bases remaining between them. The CDR3 consists of 17 residues. CDR1 is LGHNA, CDR2 YSLEER, per germline. As DNA, the CDR3 is TGCGCCAGCAGCCAAGATGGGATGGGACAACTAATCTATGGCTACACCTTC. Encoded protein: CASSQDGMGQLIYGYTF.

This clone was seen a few times. At one boundary the junction diverges from the germline segment, which might be a read error. The chain's CDR3 is CASSWDRDRAYF. The CDR3 DNA follows: TGCGCCAGCAGCTGGGACCGGGACAGGGCTTACTTC. This chain uses TRBV5-1 with TRBJ1-2, with TRBD1 matching over 9 bases. Germline V gene data show CDR1 as SGHRS and CDR2 as YFSETQ. The CDR3 extends over 12 amino acids.

This clone has just a few counts. The rearrangement links TRBV5-4 to TRBJ2-2; D remains unclear. The V gene's germline CDR1 is SGHNT and CDR2 YYREEE (reference sequence). V lost 2 bases to trimming and J lost 3 bases, with 8 bases between them. The CDR3 consists of 14 residues. Here the CDR3 DNA reads TGTGCCAGCAGCTTAGAGACTCACACCGGGGAGCTGTTTTTT. Amino acids: CASSLETHTGELFF.

The chain employs TRBV3-1 (or the pseudogene TRBV3-2) and TRBJ2-1, with D possibly TRBD2 on 5 matching bases. The CDR3 extends over 13 amino acids. Trimming pared 3 bases from V and 8 bases from J, leaving 11 bases between. CDR1 and CDR2 from the germline V gene are LGHDT and YNNKEL (reference sequence). The CDR3 coding sequence is TGTGCCAGCAGCCACCCTAGGAGGCATGAGCAGTTCTTC. Protein: CASSHPRRHEQFF.

This CDR3 reads CASRNPRFSLYEQYF. Written as DNA, the CDR3 is TGTGCCAGCAGAAATCCCAGGTTTTCCCTCTACGAGCAGTACTTC. The V call is TRBV6-5, the J call TRBJ2-7; D is ambiguous. CDR1 and CDR2 (germline): MNHEY, SVGAGI. The CDR3 is 15 amino acids. The V and J ends lost 6 bases and 3 bases respectively, with 18 bases between them.

In its sample, this clone is medium-sized. The genes are TRBV7-2 and TRBJ1-1; D not resolved. Per the germline V gene, CDR1 is SGHTA and CDR2 is FQGNSA. V dropped 1 base and J dropped 4 bases, with 10 bases sitting between them. This CDR3 comprises 14 residues. The CDR3 spells CASSLDGVATEAFF. CDR3 DNA: TGTGCCAGCAGCTTAGACGGGGTCGCCACTGAAGCTTTCTTT. Looking up the rest from reference TRBV7-2 and TRBJ1-1 gives the full variable domain: GAGVSQSPSNKVTEKGKDVELRCDPISGHTALYWYRQSLGQGLEFLIYFQGNSAPDKSGLPSDRFSAERTGGSVSTLTIQRTQQEDSAVYLCASSLDGVATEAFFGQGTRLTVV.

The rearrangement joins TRBV21-1 to TRBJ2-7; the D segment call TRBD1 is taken from the table without a DNA check. TRBV21-1 is classified as a pseudogene. The CDR3 runs to 18 residues. The CDR3 DNA reads TGTGCCAGCAAGGACGGACCCTCTACCAGGGGAATGACCTACGAGCAGTACTTC. This translates into CASKDGPSTRGMTYEQYF.

J is TRBJ1-2 and V is TRBV29-1; 11 bases agree with TRBD1. Germline CDR1 is SQVTM and CDR2 is ANQGSEA. V lost 6 bases, J lost 6 bases, and 6 bases stayed unmatched. This CDR3 is 13 amino acids long. The CDR3 nucleotides read TGCAGCGTGAGGGACAGGGGGTGGGATGGCTACACCTTC. Translation: CSVRDRGWDGYTF.